This entry describes one T cell receptor beta chain. Its specificity is not known. Other DNA sequences in the same sample also yield this CDR3. At deep level, the assay was performed. The table came from immunoSEQ multiplex PCR; TCRdb's copy has only in-frame clones and leaves some out. The table shows around 1.9 million clones, with under 95% occurring only once. The germline CDR1 and CDR2 sequences are SGHRS and YFSETQ. CDR3 length: 14 residues. V lost 5 bases, J lost 6 bases, and 10 bases stayed unmatched. Naive CD8 cells were CD45RO-negative, positively selected for CCR7, excluding terminally differentiated effector memory CD45RA+ cells. This entry belongs to a study of shared clonotypes between healthy human individuals. Study conclusions and caveats: Though the depth was large, rarefaction showed that sorted-subset sequencing was incomplete. A few donors showed sharing of around 5% of naive CD4 clonotypes.

This sequence originates from a man aged 18 to 30 in good health. Some clones in this sample may be carry-over from other donors' samples. The genes are TRBV5-1 and TRBJ2-7; 8 bases are shared with TRBD1. Sequenced input: naive CD8+ T cells from PBMCs. The CDR3 region has the DNA TGCGCCAGCAGTTTTGGACAGGGCGGCTTCGAGCAGTACTTC. The encoded protein is CASSFGQGGFEQYF.